One and the same sample provided the 29 T cell receptor beta chains below, sequenced in a study of technical replicates of blood from several donors. The method was immunoSEQ multiplex PCR; TCRdb's version includes in-frame clones alone and lacks a portion of them. The table has tens of thousands of clones, more than 75% seen once. The sequencing input was PBMCs. Source of these receptors: a human donor in good health. Some clones in this sample may be carry-over from other donors' samples.

V usage is TRBV13 and J usage is TRBJ2-7, with D perhaps TRBD1 (6 bases). Trimming removed 0 bases from V and 5 bases from J, with 8 bases in between. The germline gives CDR1 PRHDT, CDR2 FYEKMQ (reference sequence). CDR3 size: 13 residues. The CDR3 nucleotides are TGTGCCAGCAGCTTAGGGCCAGGGGACGAGCAGTACTTC. Its protein is CASSLGPGDEQYF.

This clone has a handful of counts. J is TRBJ1-2 and V is TRBV7-2; D possibly corresponds to TRBD1 (5 bases). This CDR3 comprises 12 residues. V lost 6 bases to trimming and J lost 5 bases, with 10 bases between them. The germline CDR1 and CDR2 sequences are SGHTA and FQGNSA. The CDR3 region is CASSTGVYGYTF. CDR3 in DNA: TGTGCCAGCAGTACAGGTGTTTATGGCTACACCTTC.

The DNA for the CDR3 is TGTGCCAGCAGCGTAGGCGTTAATGGCTACGAGCAGTACTTC. Translated: CASSVGVNGYEQYF. This chain joins TRBV9 and TRBJ2-7; no clear D. Germline V gene data show CDR1 as SGDLS and CDR2 as YYNGEE. The germline V and J ends were trimmed by 0 bases and 3 bases, with 10 bases remaining between them. This CDR3 is 14 amino acids long.

The V gene is TRBV7-6, the J gene TRBJ2-1, with D unclear. V lost 1 base to trimming and J lost 5 bases, with 9 bases between them. The CDR3 runs 14 residues. CDR1 is SGHVS and CDR2 is FNYEAQ in the germline V gene. The CDR3 protein is CASSLGRPDNEQFF. CDR3 sequence (DNA): TGTGCCAGCAGCTTAGGCAGGCCGGACAATGAGCAGTTCTTC.

This chain joins TRBV30 and TRBJ2-5; 9 positions agree with TRBD1. The CDR3 length is 14 residues. Per the germline V gene, CDR1 is GTSNPN and CDR2 is SVGIG (reference sequence). Losses at the gene ends were 3 bases for V and 4 bases for J; bases not matched to a gene: 6. CDR3 nucleotide sequence: TGTGCCTGGAGCGGGGACAGGGTGGGAGAGACCCAGTACTTC. Translation: CAWSGDRVGETQYF.

This chain joins TRBV2 and TRBJ1-5; D is unclear. Trimming cost V 1 base and J 0 bases, with 13 bases left between them. Germline V gene sequence: CDR1 SNHLY, CDR2 FYNNEI. This CDR3 is built from 17 residues. The CDR3: CASSEVSGVNSNQPQHF. The CDR3 coding sequence is TGTGCCAGCAGTGAAGTATCGGGAGTAAATAGCAATCAGCCCCAGCATTTT.

V is TRBV4-3 and J is TRBJ2-7, with 10 bases lining up with TRBD1. The germline gives CDR1 LGHNA, CDR2 YSLEER. The CDR3 contains 18 residues. V was clipped by 2 bases and J by 1 base; unmatched bases: 11. CDR3 in amino acids: CASSQHPVDRGPSYEQYF. CDR3 nucleotides: TGCGCCAGCAGCCAACATCCGGTCGACAGGGGGCCATCCTACGAGCAGTACTTC.

The chain recombines TRBV2 with TRBJ2-7; 12 bases are shared with TRBD2. This CDR3 spans 16 amino acids. V shed 7 bases and J 12 bases; nucleotides not matched to a gene: 19. Per the germline V gene, CDR1 is SNHLY and CDR2 is FYNNEI. The chain's CDR3 is CASKGLGGLAGLVWYF. The CDR3 nucleotides read TGTGCCAGCAAGGGACTAGGTGGACTAGCGGGATTAGTTTGGTACTTC.

V gene TRBV5-4 combines with J gene TRBJ1-5, with TRBD1 matching over 8 bases. Germline V gene lookup returns CDR1 SGHNT and CDR2 YYREEE (reference sequence). J gave up 6 bases and V 4 bases, and 3 bases lay outside the gene matches. The CDR3 extends over 13 amino acids. CDR3 nucleotide sequence: TGTGCCAGCAGCACCGGGACAGGTCAGCCCCAGCATTTT. Its protein is CASSTGTGQPQHF. The entire variable domain, with the rest obtained from reference TRBV5-4 and TRBJ1-5, is as follows: ETGVTQSPTHLIKTRGQQVTLRCSSQSGHNTVSWYQQALGQGPQFIFQYYREEENGRGNFPPRFSGLQFPNYSSELNVNALELDDSALYLCASSTGTGQPQHFGDGTRLSIL.

V usage is TRBV4-3 and J usage is TRBJ2-6; no reliable D call. Trimming shortened V by 5 bases and J by 1 base, and 12 bases separated the two germline ends. Per germline, CDR1 LGHNA and CDR2 YSLEER. There are 16 residues in the CDR3. The CDR3 DNA sequence: TGCGCCAGCAGCATCGGTGACACTTCTGGGGCCAACGTCCTGACTTTC. It encodes CASSIGDTSGANVLTF.

The chain recombines TRBV5-1 with TRBJ2-1; 10 positions agree with TRBD2. This CDR3 has 15 residues. V was pared by 2 bases and J by 9 bases, with 8 bases of the junction left unmatched. The germline CDR1 and CDR2 sequences are SGHRS and YFSETQ. This chain's CDR3 is CASSLIGAGGGEQFF. CDR3 nucleotide sequence: TGCGCCAGCAGCTTAATCGGAGCGGGGGGGGGTGAGCAGTTCTTC.

The chain employs TRBV10-1 and TRBJ1-1; no definite D call. The germline V gene encodes CDR1 WNHNN and CDR2 SYGVQD (reference sequence). V lost 11 bases and J 2 bases, leaving 15 bases between the germline ends. The CDR3 is made up of 13 amino acids. The CDR3 reads CASCQRVNTEAFF. The CDR3 DNA is TGCGCCTCTTGCCAACGGGTAAACACTGAAGCTTTCTTT.

This chain joins TRBV19 and TRBJ1-6, with TRBD1 identical over 7 bases. The CDR3 has 16 amino acids. Per germline, CDR1 LNHDA and CDR2 SQIVND (reference sequence). Unmatched junction bases numbered 13, after V lost 5 bases and J lost 9 bases. The CDR3 region is CASSPRQGAMGSPLHF. The CDR3 DNA sequence: TGTGCCAGTAGTCCGCGACAGGGAGCCATGGGTTCACCCCTCCACTTT.

This chain connects TRBV6-5 to TRBJ2-7; a possible D gene is TRBD1 (6 bases). The V gene's germline CDR1 is MNHEY and CDR2 SVGAGI. The CDR3 spans 16 residues. The V gene lost 0 bases and the J gene lost 2 bases, with 14 bases spanning the gap. For the CDR3, the DNA is TGTGCCAGCAGTTACTCCGGTGGGGACACCACCTACGAGCAGTACTTC. Protein sequence: CASSYSGGDTTYEQYF.

Only one count was recorded for this clone. J is TRBJ2-7 and V is TRBV6-1, with D perhaps matching TRBD1 (6 bases). The germline CDR1 and CDR2 sequences are MNHNS and SASEGT. The CDR3 is 14 amino acids. Trimming shortened V by 7 bases and J by 2 bases, and 15 bases separated the two germline ends. CDR3 loop: CASTSAGVPYEQYF. As DNA, the CDR3 is TGTGCCAGCACCTCGGCAGGGGTCCCCTACGAGCAGTACTTC.

The CDR3 DNA reads as TGCGCCAGCAGCTTAGAGGAGGGGAGCGGCGAGCAGTACTTC. This translates into CASSLEEGSGEQYF. V is TRBV5-1 and J is TRBJ2-7, with TRBD2 as a possible D gene (6 bases). From germline, CDR1 is SGHRS and CDR2 YFSETQ. With 2 bases removed from V and 6 bases from J, the gap between germline ends came to 15 bases. The CDR3 consists of 14 residues. Full variable domain (rest looked up from reference TRBV5-1 and TRBJ2-7): KAGVTQTPRYLIKTRGQQVTLSCSPISGHRSVSWYQQTPGQGLQFLFEYFSETQRNKGNFPGRFSGRQFSNSRSEMNVSTLELGDSALYLCASSLEEGSGEQYFGPGTRLTVT.

The chain couples TRBV7-8 to TRBJ2-3; 8 bases match TRBD2. Per the germline V gene, CDR1 is SGHVS and CDR2 is FQNEAQ. V shed 5 bases and J 3 bases; nucleotides not matched to a gene: 16. This CDR3 is built from 18 residues. As DNA, the CDR3 is TGTGCCAGCAGCCCAATTACTCGGTGGCGGGGGGTGACAGATACGCAGTATTTT. Amino acid sequence: CASSPITRWRGVTDTQYF.

This chain links TRBV7-2 with TRBJ2-1, with 9 bases fitting TRBD1. The germline gives CDR1 SGHTA, CDR2 FQGNSA. V lost 3 bases to trimming and J lost 6 bases; unmatched junction nucleotides: 9. This CDR3 has 16 amino acids. CDR3 coding DNA: TGTGCCAGCAGCTTCCGACAGGGGGAGGGTGGCAATGAGCAGTTCTTC. This codes for CASSFRQGEGGNEQFF.

The chain joins TRBV4-3 to TRBJ1-1; D gene unclear. V was trimmed by 6 bases and J by 1 base, leaving 9 bases between them. CDR1 and CDR2 from the germline V gene are LGHNA and YSLEER. The CDR3 totals 13 residues. The CDR3 protein is CASRHGPNTEAFF. CDR3 nucleotides: TGCGCCAGCAGACATGGCCCGAACACTGAAGCTTTCTTT.

This CDR3 reads CASSQEYRGFYEQYF. Written as DNA, the CDR3 is TGCGCCAGCAGCCAAGAGTACAGGGGGTTCTACGAGCAGTACTTC. J is TRBJ2-7 and V is TRBV4-3; 8 bases match TRBD1. V lost 0 bases to trimming and J lost 3 bases; unmatched junction nucleotides: 4. The CDR3 runs to 15 residues. CDR1 and CDR2 from the germline V gene are LGHNA and YSLEER.

The V call is TRBV7-2, the J call TRBJ1-2, with D perhaps matching TRBD1 (5 bases). Germline V gene lookup returns CDR1 SGHTA and CDR2 FQGNSA. V was cut by 5 bases and J by 0 bases, with 13 bases left in between. The CDR3 is 15 residues long. CDR3 DNA: TGTGCCAGCAGCCAGGCCAGGGCGCCTAACTATGGCTACACCTTC. Translated: CASSQARAPNYGYTF.

For the CDR3, the DNA is TGTGCCAGCAGCGCTGACAGGGAGAAGCCCCAGCATTTT. Translation: CASSADREKPQHF. The chain recombines TRBV2 with TRBJ1-5; 7 positions match TRBD1. Germline V CDR1 and CDR2: SNHLY, FYNNEI. This CDR3 region has 13 residues. Trimming at V came to 6 bases and at J to 8 bases, leaving 7 bases not matched to a gene.

The chain combines TRBV30 with TRBJ2-7; TRBD2 aligns across 8 bases. Per the germline V gene, CDR1 is GTSNPN and CDR2 is SVGIG (reference sequence). This CDR3 contains 14 residues. The V and J ends lost 2 bases and 0 bases, in that order; junction bases with no gene match: 3. CDR3 amino acids: CAWSSGGSSYEQYF. DNA of the CDR3: TGTGCCTGGAGTTCGGGGGGGAGCTCCTACGAGCAGTACTTC. The full variable domain, its missing parts supplied by reference TRBV30 and TRBJ2-7, is SQTIHQWPATLVQPVGSPLSLECTVEGTSNPNLYWYRQAAGRGLQLLFYSVGIGQISSEVPQNLSASRPQDRQFILSSKKLLLSDSGFYLCAWSSGGSSYEQYFGPGTRLTVT.

The chain has TRBV15 and TRBJ2-5, with TRBD2 as a possible D gene (5 bases). Germline-derived CDR1 and CDR2 are LNHNV and YYDKDF (reference sequence). The CDR3 is 14 amino acids. The V and J ends lost 1 base and 7 bases respectively, with 13 bases between them. The CDR3 protein is CATSRGGQSATQYF. DNA of the CDR3: TGTGCCACCAGCAGAGGAGGGCAGTCGGCGACCCAGTACTTC. Using reference TRBV15 and TRBJ2-5 for the parts outside the CDR3, the full variable domain is DAMVIQNPRYQVTQFGKPVTLSCSQTLNHNVMYWYQQKSSQAPKLLFHYYDKDFNNEADTPDNFQSRRPNTSFCFLDIRSPGLGDTAMYLCATSRGGQSATQYFGPGTRLLVL.

The chain uses TRBV6-1 and TRBJ1-5, with D maybe TRBD1 (6 bases). The CDR3 has 15 residues. The germline V and J ends were trimmed by 7 bases and 5 bases, with 18 bases remaining between them. Germline V gives CDR1 MNHNS, CDR2 SASEGT. CDR3 loop: CASTGQLIRDQPQHF. CDR3 in DNA: TGTGCCAGCACCGGACAGTTAATCAGGGATCAGCCCCAGCATTTT.

This chain uses TRBV4-1 with TRBJ1-2; D is perhaps TRBD1 (5 bases). CDR3 size: 15 residues. CDR1 and CDR2 (germline): MGHRA, YSYEKL. V lost 4 bases and J lost 6, with 18 bases in between. The CDR3 loop is CASSRGGVGGDGYTF. The DNA of the CDR3 is TGCGCCAGCAGCCGGGGTGGGGTCGGGGGGGATGGCTACACCTTC.

The chain combines TRBV6-5 with TRBJ1-1; D not certain. Deletions cut 6 bases from V and 1 base from J, with 15 bases between. Germline CDR1 is MNHEY and CDR2 is SVGAGI. This CDR3 is built from 15 residues. The CDR3 nucleotides read TGTGCCAGCAGCCCCCTCGGACGGGGGAACACTGAAGCTTTCTTT. It is translated as CASSPLGRGNTEAFF.

V and J are TRBV7-8 and TRBJ1-1; 7 bases align to TRBD1. Germline CDR1 and CDR2: SGHVS and FQNEAQ. V shed 1 base, J shed 4 bases, and the junction held 6 bases outside the gene matches. The CDR3 totals 15 residues. The CDR3 nucleotides are TGTGCCAGCAGCTTAGTAAGGGGGCAAGGCACTGAAGCTTTCTTT. Protein: CASSLVRGQGTEAFF.

The rearrangement uses TRBV7-2 and TRBJ2-7; D might be TRBD2 (5 bases). V shed 1 base and J shed 0 bases, with 10 bases lying between them. The germline V gene encodes CDR1 SGHTA and CDR2 FQGNSA. CDR3 length: 15 residues. CDR3 residues: CASSLEDFFSYEQYF. CDR3 DNA sequence: TGTGCCAGCAGCTTAGAGGACTTTTTCTCCTACGAGCAGTACTTC.